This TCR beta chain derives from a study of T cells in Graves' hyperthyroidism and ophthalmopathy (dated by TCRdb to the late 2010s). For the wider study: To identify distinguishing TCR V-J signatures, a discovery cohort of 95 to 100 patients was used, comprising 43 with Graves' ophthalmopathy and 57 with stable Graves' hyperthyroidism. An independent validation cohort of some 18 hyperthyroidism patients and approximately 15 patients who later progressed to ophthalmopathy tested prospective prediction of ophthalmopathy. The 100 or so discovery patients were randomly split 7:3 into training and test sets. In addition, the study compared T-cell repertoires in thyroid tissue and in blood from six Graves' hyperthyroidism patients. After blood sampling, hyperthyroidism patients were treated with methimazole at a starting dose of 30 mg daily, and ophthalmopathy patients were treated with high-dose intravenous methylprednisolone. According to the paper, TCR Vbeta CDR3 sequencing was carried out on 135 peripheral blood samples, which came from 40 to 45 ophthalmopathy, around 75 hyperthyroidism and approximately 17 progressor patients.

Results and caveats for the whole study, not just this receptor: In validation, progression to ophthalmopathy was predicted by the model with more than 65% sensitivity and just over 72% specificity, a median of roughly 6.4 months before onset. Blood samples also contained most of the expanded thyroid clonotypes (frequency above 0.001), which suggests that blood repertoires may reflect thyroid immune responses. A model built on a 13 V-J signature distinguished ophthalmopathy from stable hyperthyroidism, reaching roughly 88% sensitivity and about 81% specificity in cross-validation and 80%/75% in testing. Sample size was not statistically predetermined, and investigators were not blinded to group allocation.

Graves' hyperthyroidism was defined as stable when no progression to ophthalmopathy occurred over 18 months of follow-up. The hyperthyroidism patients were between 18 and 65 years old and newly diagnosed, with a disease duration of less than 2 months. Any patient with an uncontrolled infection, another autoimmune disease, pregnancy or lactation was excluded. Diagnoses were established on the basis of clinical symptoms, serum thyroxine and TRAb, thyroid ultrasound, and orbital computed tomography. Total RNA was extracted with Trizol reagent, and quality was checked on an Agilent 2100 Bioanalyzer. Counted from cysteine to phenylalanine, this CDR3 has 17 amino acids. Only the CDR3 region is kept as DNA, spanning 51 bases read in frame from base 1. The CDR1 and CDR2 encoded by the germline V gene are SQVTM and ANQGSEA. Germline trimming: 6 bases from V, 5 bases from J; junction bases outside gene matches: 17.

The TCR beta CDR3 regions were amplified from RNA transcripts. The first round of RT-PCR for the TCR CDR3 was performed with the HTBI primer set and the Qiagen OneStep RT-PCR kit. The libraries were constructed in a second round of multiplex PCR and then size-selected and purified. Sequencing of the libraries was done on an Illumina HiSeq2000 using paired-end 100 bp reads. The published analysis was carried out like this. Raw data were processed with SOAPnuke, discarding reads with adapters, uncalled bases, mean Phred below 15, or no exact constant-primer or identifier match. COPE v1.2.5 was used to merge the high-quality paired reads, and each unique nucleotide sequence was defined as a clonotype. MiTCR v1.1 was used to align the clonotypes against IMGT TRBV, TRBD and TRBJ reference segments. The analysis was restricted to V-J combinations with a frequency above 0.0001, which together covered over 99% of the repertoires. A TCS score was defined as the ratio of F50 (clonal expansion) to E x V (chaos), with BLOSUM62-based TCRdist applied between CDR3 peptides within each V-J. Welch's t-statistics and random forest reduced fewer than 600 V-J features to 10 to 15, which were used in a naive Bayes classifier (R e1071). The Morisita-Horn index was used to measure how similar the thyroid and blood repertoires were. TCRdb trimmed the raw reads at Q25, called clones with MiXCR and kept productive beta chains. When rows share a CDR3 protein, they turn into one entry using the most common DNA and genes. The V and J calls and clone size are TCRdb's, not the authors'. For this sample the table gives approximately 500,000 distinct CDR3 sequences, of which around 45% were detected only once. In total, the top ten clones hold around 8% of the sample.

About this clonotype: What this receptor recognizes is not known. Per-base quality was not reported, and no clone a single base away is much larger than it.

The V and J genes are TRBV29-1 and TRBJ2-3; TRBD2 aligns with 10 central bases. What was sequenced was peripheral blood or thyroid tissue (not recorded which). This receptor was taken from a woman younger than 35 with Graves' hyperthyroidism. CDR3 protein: CSVDPFSSGSSGDTQYF. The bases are TGCAGCGTGGACCCCTTTTCTAGCGGGAGTTCAGGAGATACGCAGTATTTT.